This T cell receptor (beta chain) stems from a study of T cells after yellow fever vaccination. The study's findings and limits: The booster saw the reappearance of most primary-vaccination clones (roughly 96% CD4, roughly 87% CD8). A limited proportion of clonotypes was detected within both the CD4 and CD8 compartments.

TCRdb itself ran the 5' RACE reads through MiXCR, one entry per CDR3 protein. The table lists about 170,000 distinct CDR3 sequences, around 10% of them singletons. Comments on this clonotype: Its antigen is as yet unknown.

This specimen consisted of CD8+ T cells sorted from PBMCs, obtained 15 days after the yellow fever booster vaccination. The origin of this receptor is a man aged 18 to 30 who received the YFV17D yellow fever vaccine.

CDR3 region: CASSFKQGAYEQYF. CDR3 in DNA: TGTGCCAGCAGCTTTAAACAGGGGGCTTACGAGCAGTACTTC. The chain combines TRBV2 with TRBJ2-7, with 9 bases aligning to TRBD1. With 6 bases clipped from V and 4 bases from J, the junction kept 7 bases outside the gene matches. Germline V CDR1 and CDR2: SNHLY, FYNNEI. The CDR3 totals 14 residues.